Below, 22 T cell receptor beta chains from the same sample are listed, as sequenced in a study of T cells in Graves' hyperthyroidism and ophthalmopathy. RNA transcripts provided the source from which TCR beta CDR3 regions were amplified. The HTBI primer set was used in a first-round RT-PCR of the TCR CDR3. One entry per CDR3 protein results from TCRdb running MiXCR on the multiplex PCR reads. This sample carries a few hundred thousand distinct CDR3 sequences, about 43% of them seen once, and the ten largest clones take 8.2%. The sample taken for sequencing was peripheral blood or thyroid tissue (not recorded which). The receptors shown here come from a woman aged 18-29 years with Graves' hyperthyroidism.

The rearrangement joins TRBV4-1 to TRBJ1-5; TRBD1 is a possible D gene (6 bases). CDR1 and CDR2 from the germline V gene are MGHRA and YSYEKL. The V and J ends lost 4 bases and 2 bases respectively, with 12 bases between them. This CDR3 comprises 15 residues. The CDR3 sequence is CASSPEQGGNQPQHF. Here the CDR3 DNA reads TGCGCCAGCAGCCCAGAACAGGGAGGCAATCAGCCCCAGCATTTT.

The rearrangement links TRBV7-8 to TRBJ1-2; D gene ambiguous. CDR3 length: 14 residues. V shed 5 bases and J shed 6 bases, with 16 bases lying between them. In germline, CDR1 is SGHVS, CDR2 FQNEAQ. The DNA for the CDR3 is TGTGCCAGCAGCCCCCGGATCCCTGGGCATGGCTACACCTTC. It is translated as CASSPRIPGHGYTF. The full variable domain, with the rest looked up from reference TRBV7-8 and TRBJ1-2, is GAGVSQSPRYKVAKRGQDVALRCDPISGHVSLFWYQQALGQGPEFLTYFQNEAQLDKSGLPSDRFFAERPEGSVSTLKIQRTQQEDSAVYLCASSPRIPGHGYTFGSGTRLTVV.

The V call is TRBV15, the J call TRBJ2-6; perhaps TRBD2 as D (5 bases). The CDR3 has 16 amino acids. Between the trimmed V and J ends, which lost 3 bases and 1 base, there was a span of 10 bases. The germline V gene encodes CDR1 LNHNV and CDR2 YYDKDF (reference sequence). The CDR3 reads CATSSYSGSGANVLTF. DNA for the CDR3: TGTGCCACCAGCAGCTACAGCGGTTCTGGGGCCAACGTCCTGACTTTC.

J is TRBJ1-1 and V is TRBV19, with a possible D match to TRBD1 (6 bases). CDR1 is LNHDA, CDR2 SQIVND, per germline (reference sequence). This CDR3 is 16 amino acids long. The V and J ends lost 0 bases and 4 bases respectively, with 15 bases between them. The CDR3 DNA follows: TGTGCCAGTAGTATAGATCAGGGGAGGGGAAGCACTGAAGCTTTCTTT. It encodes CASSIDQGRGSTEAFF.

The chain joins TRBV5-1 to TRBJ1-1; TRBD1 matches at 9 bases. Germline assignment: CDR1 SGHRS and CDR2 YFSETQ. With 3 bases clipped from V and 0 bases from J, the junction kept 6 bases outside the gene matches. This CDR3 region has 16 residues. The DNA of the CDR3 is TGCGCCAGCAGCTCTGGACAGGGGCACATGAACACTGAAGCTTTCTTT. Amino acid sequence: CASSSGQGHMNTEAFF.

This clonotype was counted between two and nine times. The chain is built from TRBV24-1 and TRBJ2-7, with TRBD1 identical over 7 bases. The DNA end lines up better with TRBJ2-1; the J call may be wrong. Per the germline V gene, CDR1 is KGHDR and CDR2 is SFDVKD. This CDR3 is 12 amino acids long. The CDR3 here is CATSDGTDEQFF. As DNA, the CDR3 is TGTGCCACCAGTGATGGGACAGATGAGCAGTTCTTC.

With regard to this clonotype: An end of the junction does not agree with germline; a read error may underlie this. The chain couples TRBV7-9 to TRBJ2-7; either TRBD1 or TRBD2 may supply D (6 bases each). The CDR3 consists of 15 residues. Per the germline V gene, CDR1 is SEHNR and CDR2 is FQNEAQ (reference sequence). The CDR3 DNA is TGCGCCAGCAGCCTCTCGGGCGGGGACACGTACGAGCAGTACTTC. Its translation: CASSLSGGDTYEQYF.

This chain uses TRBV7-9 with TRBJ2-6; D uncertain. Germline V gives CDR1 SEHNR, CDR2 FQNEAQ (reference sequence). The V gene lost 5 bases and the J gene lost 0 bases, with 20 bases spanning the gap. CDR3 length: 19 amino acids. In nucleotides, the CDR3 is TGTGCCAGCAGCCCGCACCGAGCAACACCAGGCTCTGGGGCCAACGTCCTGACTTTC. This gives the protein CASSPHRATPGSGANVLTF.

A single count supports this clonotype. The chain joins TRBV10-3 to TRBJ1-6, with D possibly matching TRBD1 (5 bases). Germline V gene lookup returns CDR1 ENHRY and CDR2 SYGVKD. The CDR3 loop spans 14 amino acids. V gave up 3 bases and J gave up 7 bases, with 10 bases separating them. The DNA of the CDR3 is TGTGCCATCAGTGAAGGGACCGTCAATTCACCCCTCCACTTT. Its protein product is CAISEGTVNSPLHF.

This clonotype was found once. CDR3 nucleotide sequence: TGCGCCAGCAGCAAACCTAGCGGGAGAGCAGATACGCAGTATTTT. The encoded protein is CASSKPSGRADTQYF. The chain joins TRBV5-1 to TRBJ2-3, with 10 bases lining up with TRBD2. J was trimmed by 4 bases and V by 4 bases; bases with no gene match: 6. Germline V lookup: CDR1 SGHRS, CDR2 YFSETQ. The CDR3 length is 15 residues.

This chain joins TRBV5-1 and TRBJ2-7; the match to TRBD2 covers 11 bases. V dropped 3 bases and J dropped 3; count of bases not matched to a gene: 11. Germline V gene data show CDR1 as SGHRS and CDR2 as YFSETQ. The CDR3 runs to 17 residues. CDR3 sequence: CASSYNAVGTSGYEQYF. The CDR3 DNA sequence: TGCGCCAGCAGCTACAATGCGGTGGGGACTAGCGGCTACGAGCAGTACTTC.

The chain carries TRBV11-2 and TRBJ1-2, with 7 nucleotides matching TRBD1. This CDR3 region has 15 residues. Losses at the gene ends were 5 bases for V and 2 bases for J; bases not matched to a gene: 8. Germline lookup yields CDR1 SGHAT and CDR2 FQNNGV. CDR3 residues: CASSGTVTRNYGYTF. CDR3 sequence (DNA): TGTGCCAGCAGCGGGACAGTGACTAGAAACTATGGCTACACCTTC.

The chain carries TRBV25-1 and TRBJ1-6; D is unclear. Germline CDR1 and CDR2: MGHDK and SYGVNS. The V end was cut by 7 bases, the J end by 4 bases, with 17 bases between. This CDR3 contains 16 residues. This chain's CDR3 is CASTYNRADYNSPLHF. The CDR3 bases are TGTGCCAGCACCTACAACCGGGCGGATTATAATTCACCCCTCCACTTT.

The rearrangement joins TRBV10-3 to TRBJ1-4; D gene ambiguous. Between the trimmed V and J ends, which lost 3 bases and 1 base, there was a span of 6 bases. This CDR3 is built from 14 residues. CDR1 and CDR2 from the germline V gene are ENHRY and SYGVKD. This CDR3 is CAISDVGTNEKLFF. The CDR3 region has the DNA TGTGCCATCAGTGACGTCGGAACTAATGAAAAACTGTTTTTT.

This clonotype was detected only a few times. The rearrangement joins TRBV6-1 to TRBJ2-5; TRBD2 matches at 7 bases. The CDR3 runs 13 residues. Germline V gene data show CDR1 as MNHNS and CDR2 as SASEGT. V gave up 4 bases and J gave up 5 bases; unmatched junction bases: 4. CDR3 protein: CASSGGSLETQYF. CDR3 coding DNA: TGTGCCAGCAGTGGCGGGAGCCTTGAGACCCAGTACTTC.

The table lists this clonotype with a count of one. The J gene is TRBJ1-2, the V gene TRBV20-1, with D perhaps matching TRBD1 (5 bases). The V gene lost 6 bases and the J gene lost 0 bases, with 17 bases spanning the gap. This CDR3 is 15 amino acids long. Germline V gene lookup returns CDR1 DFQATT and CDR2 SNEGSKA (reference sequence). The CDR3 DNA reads TGCAGTGCCGACGGAGGACAATCGACTAACTATGGCTACACCTTC. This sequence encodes CSADGGQSTNYGYTF.

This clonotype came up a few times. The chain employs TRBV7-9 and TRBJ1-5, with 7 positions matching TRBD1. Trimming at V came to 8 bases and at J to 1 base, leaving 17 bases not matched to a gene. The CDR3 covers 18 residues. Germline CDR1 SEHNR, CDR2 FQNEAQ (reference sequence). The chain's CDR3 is CASVNHRGRGMSNQPQHF. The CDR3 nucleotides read TGTGCCAGCGTTAATCACAGGGGAAGAGGGATGAGCAATCAGCCCCAGCATTTT.

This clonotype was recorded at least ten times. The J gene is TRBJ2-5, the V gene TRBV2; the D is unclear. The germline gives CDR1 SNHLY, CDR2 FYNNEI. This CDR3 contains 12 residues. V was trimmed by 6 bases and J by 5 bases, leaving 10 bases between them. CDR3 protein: CASRLQGETQYF. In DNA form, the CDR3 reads TGTGCCAGCAGGCTACAAGGGGAGACCCAGTACTTC.

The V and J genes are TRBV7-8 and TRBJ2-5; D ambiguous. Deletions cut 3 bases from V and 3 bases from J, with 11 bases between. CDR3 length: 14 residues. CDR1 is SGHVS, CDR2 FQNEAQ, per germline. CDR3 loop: CASSLGSRKETQYF. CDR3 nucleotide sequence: TGTGCCAGCAGCTTGGGCAGCAGAAAAGAGACCCAGTACTTC.

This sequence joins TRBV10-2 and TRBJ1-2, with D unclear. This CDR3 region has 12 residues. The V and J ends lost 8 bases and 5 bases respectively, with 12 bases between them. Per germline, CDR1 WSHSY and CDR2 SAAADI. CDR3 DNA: TGCGCCAGCGGTCCAGGTGCTTATGGCTACACCTTC. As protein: CASGPGAYGYTF.

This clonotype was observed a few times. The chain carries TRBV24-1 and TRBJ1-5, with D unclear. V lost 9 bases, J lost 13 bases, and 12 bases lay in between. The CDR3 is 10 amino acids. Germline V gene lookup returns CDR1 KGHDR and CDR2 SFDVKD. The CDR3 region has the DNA TGTGCCACCGACGGCAGCAATCAGCATTTT. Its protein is CATDGSNQHF.

CDR3 residues: CASSLDRENYEQYF. The CDR3 DNA reads as TGTGCCAGCAGCCTAGACAGGGAGAATTACGAGCAGTACTTC. This chain links TRBV14 with TRBJ2-7; 7 nucleotides align to TRBD1. V trimming: 4 bases; J trimming: 4 bases; junction bases outside the gene matches: 7. There are 14 residues in the CDR3. Germline CDR1 and CDR2: SGHDN and FVKESK.